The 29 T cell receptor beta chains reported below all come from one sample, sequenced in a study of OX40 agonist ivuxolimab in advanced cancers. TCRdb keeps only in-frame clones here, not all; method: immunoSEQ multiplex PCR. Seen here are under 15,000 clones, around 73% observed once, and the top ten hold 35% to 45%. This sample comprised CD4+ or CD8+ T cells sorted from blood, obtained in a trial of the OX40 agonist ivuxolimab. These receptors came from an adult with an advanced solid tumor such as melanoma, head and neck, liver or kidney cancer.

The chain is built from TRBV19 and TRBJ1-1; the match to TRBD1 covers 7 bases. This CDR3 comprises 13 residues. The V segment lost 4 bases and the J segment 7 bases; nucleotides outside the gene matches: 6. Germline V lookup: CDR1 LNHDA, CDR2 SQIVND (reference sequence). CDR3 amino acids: CASSTGQLNEAFF. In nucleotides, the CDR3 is TGTGCCAGTAGTACGGGACAGCTGAATGAAGCTTTCTTT.

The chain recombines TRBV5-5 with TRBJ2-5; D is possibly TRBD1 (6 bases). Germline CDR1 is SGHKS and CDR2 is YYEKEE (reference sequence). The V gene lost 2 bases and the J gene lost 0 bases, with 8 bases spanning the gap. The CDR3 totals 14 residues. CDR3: CASSLGQYQETQYF. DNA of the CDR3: TGTGCCAGCAGCTTAGGACAGTACCAAGAGACCCAGTACTTC.

The CDR3 is CASSERVGGTLPTDTQYF. As DNA, the CDR3 is TGTGCCAGCAGTGAACGAGTAGGCGGGACCTTACCTACAGATACGCAGTATTTT. The chain combines TRBV6-1 with TRBJ2-3; tentatively, D is TRBD2 (6 bases). The CDR3 is made up of 18 amino acids. The germline gives CDR1 MNHNS, CDR2 SASEGT. V was shortened by 2 bases and J by 3 bases, with 21 bases between the two germline ends.

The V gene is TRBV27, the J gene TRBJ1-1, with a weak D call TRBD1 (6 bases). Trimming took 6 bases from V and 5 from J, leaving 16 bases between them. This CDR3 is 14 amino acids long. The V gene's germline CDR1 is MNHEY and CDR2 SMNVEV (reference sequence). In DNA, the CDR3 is TGTGCCAGCAGCCTCGGGGGGGGCCGAACTGAAGCTTTCTTT. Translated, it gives CASSLGGGRTEAFF.

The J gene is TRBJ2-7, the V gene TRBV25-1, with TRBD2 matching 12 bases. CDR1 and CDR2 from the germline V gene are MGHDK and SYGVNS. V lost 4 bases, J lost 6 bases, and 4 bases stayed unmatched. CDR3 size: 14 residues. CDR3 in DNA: TGTGCCAGCAGTGGTCTAGCGGGAGGGCCCGAGCAGTACTTC. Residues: CASSGLAGGPEQYF.

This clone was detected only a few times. The CDR3 loop is CASSTGLDEQFF. CDR3 DNA: TGTGCCAGTAGTACCGGTTTGGATGAGCAGTTCTTC. The rearrangement joins TRBV19 to TRBJ2-1; D unclear. This CDR3 is built from 12 residues. Per the germline V gene, CDR1 is LNHDA and CDR2 is SQIVND (reference sequence). The V end lost 4 bases, the J end lost 8 bases, and 9 bases lay between the germline ends.

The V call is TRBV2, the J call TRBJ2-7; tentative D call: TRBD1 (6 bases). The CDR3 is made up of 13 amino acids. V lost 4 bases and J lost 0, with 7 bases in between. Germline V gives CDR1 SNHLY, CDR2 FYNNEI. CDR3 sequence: CASSGQASYEQYF. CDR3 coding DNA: TGTGCCAGCAGTGGACAGGCCTCCTACGAGCAGTACTTC.

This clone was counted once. CDR3 nucleotides: TGTGCCCCAAGGGATGGGTCTACGAAGCAGTACTTC. Residues: CAPRDGSTKQYF. The chain recombines TRBV19 with TRBJ2-7; D is undetermined. V lost 11 bases to trimming and J lost 8 bases, with 19 bases between them. This CDR3 has 12 amino acids. Germline values: CDR1 LNHDA, CDR2 SQIVND (reference sequence).

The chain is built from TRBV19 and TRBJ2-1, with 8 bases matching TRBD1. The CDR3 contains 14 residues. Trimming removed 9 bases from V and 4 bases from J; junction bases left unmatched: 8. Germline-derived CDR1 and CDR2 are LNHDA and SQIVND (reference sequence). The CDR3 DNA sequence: TGTGCCAGCGGGCCGGGACAGGCGTACAATGAGCAGTTCTTC. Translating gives CASGPGQAYNEQFF. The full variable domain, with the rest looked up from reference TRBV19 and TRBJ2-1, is DGGITQSPKYLFRKEGQNVTLSCEQNLNHDAMYWYRQDPGQGLRLIYYSQIVNDFQKGDIAEGYSVSREKKESFPLTVTSAQKNPTAFYLCASGPGQAYNEQFFGPGTRLTVL.

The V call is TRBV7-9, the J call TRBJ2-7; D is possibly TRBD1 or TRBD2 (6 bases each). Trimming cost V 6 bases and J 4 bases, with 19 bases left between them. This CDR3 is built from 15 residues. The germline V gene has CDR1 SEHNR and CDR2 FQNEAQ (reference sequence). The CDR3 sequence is CASSHQGRGRYEQYF. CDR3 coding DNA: TGTGCCAGCAGTCACCAGGGGCGGGGCAGGTACGAGCAGTACTTC.

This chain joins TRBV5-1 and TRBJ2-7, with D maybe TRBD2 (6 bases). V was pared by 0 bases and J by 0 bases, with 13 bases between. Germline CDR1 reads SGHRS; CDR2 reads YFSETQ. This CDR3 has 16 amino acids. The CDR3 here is CASSLDSGLLSYEQYF. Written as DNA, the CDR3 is TGCGCCAGCAGCTTGGACAGCGGGCTACTCTCCTACGAGCAGTACTTC. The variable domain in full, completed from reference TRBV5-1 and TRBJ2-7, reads KAGVTQTPRYLIKTRGQQVTLSCSPISGHRSVSWYQQTPGQGLQFLFEYFSETQRNKGNFPGRFSGRQFSNSRSEMNVSTLELGDSALYLCASSLDSGLLSYEQYFGPGTRLTVT.

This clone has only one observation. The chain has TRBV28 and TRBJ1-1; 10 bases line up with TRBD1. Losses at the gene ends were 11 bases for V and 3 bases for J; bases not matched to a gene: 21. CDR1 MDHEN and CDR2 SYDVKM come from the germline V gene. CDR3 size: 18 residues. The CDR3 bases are TGTGCCGCCGAAACCCGGACAGGGGGAGATTTAAGGTACACTGAAGCTTTCTTT. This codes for CAAETRTGGDLRYTEAFF.

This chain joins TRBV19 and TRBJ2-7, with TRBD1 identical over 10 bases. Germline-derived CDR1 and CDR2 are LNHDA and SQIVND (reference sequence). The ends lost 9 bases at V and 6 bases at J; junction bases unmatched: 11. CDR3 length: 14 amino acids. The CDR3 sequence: CARASGQGWVEQYF. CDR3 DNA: TGTGCCAGGGCTTCGGGACAGGGGTGGGTCGAGCAGTACTTC.

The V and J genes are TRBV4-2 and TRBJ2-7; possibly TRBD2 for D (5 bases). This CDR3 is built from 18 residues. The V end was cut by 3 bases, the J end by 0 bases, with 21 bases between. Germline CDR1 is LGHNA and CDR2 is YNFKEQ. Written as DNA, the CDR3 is TGTGCCAGCAGCCAGGTCCCAATACGAGCGGAGATCTCCTACGAGCAGTACTTC. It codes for CASSQVPIRAEISYEQYF.

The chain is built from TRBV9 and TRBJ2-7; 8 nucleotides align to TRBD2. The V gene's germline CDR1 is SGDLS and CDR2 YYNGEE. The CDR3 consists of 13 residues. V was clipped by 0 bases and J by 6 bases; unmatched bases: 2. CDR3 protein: CASSVAGGPEQYF. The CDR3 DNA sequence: TGTGCCAGCAGCGTAGCGGGAGGGCCCGAGCAGTACTTC.

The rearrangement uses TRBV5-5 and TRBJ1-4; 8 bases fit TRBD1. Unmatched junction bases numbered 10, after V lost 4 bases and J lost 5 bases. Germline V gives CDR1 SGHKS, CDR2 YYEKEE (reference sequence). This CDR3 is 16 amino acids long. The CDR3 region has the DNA TGTGCCAGCAGCCCCGAGCCGGGACAGGTCAATGAAAAACTGTTTTTT. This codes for CASSPEPGQVNEKLFF.

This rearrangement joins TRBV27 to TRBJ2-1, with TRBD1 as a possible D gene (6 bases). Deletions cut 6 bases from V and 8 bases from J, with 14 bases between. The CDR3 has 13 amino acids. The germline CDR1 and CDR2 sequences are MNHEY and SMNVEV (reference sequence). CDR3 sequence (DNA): TGTGCCAGCAGCTACAGGGTTGGCTATGAGCAGTTCTTC. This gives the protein CASSYRVGYEQFF.

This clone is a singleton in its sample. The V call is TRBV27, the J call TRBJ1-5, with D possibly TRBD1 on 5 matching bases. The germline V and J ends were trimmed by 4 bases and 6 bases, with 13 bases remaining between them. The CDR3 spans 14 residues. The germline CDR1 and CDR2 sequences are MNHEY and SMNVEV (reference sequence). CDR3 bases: TGTGCCAGCAGTTGGGACGGTAGGACTCAGCCCCAGCATTTT. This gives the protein CASSWDGRTQPQHF.

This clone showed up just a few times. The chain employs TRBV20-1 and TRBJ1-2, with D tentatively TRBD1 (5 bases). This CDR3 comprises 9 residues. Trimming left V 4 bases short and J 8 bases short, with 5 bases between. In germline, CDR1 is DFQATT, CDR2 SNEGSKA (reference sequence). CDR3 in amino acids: CSAKGGYTF. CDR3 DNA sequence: TGCAGTGCTAAGGGGGGCTACACCTTC.

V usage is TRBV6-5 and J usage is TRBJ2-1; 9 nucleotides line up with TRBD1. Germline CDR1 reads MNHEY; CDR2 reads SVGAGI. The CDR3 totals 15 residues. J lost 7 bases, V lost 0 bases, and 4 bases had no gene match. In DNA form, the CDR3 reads TGTGCCAGCAGTTACTCCGGGACAGGGTTTAATGAGCAGTTCTTC. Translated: CASSYSGTGFNEQFF.

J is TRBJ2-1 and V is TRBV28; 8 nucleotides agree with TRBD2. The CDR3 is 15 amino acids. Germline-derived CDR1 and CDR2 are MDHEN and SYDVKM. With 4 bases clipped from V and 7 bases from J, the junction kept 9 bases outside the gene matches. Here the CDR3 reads CASSSYGREENEQFF. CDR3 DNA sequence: TGTGCCAGCAGTTCGTATGGGCGGGAGGAAAATGAGCAGTTCTTC.

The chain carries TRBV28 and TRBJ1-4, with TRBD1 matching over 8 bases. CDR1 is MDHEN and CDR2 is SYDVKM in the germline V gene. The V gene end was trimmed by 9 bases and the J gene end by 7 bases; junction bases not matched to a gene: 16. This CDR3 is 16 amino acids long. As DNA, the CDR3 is TGTGCCAGTTTCCGGGACAGGACCCCTCGCGGTGAAAAACTGTTTTTT. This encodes CASFRDRTPRGEKLFF.

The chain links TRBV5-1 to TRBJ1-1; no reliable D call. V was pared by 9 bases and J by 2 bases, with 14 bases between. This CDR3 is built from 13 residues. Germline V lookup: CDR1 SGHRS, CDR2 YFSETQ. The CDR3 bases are TGCGCCACGAGCTGGGGAGGAAACACTGAAGCTTTCTTT. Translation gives CATSWGGNTEAFF.

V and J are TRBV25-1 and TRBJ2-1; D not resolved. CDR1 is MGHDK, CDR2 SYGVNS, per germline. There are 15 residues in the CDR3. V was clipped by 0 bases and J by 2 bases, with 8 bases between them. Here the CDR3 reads CASSEYGRAYNEQFF. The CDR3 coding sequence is TGTGCCAGCAGTGAATATGGTAGGGCCTACAATGAGCAGTTCTTC.

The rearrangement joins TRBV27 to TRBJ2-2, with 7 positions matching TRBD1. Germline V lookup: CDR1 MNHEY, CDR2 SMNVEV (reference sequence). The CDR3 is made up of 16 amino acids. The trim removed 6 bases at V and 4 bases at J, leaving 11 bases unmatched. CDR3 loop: CASSTNTRQGTGELFF. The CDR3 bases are TGTGCCAGCAGCACCAACACAAGACAGGGCACCGGGGAGCTGTTTTTT.

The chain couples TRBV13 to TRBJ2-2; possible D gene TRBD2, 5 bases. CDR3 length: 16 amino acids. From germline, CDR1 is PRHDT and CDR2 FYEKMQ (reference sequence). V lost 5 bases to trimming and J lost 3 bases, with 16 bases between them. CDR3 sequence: CASSDGVGVDTGELFF. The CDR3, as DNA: TGTGCCAGCAGCGATGGGGTGGGAGTGGACACCGGGGAGCTGTTTTTT.

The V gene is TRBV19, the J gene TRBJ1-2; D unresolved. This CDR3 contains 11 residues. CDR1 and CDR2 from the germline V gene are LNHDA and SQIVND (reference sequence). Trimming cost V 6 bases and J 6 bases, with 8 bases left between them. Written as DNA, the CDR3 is TGTGCCAGTAGGGCGGGAGATGGCTACACCTTC. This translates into CASRAGDGYTF.

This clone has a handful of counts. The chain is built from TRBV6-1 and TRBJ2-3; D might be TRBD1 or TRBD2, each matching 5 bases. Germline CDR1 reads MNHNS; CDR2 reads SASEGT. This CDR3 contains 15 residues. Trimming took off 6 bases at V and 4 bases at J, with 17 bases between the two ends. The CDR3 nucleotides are TGTGCCAGCAGCCCCTTGGGGGTTTCGGCAGATACGCAGTATTTT. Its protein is CASSPLGVSADTQYF.

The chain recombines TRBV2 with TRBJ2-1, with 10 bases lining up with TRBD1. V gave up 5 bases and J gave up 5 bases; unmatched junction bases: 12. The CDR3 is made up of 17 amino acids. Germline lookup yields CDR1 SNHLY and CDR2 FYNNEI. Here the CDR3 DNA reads TGTGCCAGCAGTCGTTGGGGAGCGGGACAGGGGAACAATGAGCAGTTCTTC. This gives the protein CASSRWGAGQGNNEQFF.